The clone carrying this TCR beta chain was detected many times. This record comes from a study of response to subunit inactivated influenza vaccine. The germline CDR1 and CDR2 sequences are SGHTA and FQGNSA. This CDR3 contains 17 residues. Trimming removed 2 bases from V and 5 bases from J; junction bases left unmatched: 9. TCRdb re-derived calls from the RT-PCR reads in MiXCR, one entry per CDR3 protein. The sample yields hundreds of thousands of distinct CDR3 sequences, approximately 10% seen once. The sample was also linked to a second study, of T cells expressing NK-cell markers. That study adds: TCR beta cDNA was made by 5'RACE template switching with UMIs.

J is TRBJ2-1 and V is TRBV7-2; 10 nucleotides line up with TRBD2. The source is a man over 45 who received an inactivated influenza vaccine. The specimen was PBMCs from blood, collected on the day of vaccination. CDR3 in DNA: TGTGCCAGCAGCTTAAGAGGCTGGACTAGCGGCAACAATGAGCAGTTCTTC. The encoded protein is CASSLRGWTSGNNEQFF.